The present T cell receptor beta chain was sequenced within a study of shared clonotypes between healthy human individuals. Study results and limitations: The donor pool, a small one, limited the genetic and exposure-history diversity represented. Clonotype sharing across a few donors was observed for 5% to 6.5% of naive CD4 clonotypes.

Turning to this clone: Its matching antigen is unknown.

Germline-derived CDR1 and CDR2 are LNHNV and YYDKDF (reference sequence). The V gene lost 6 bases and the J gene lost 3 bases, with 17 bases spanning the gap. The CDR3 runs to 15 residues. The assay was immunoSEQ multiplex PCR, and TCRdb's table has in-frame clones only and misses some. Of more than 2,000,000 clones in the sample, more than 80% were seen once. Material for sequencing was naive CD4+ T cells from PBMCs. Subset: CD45RA+ positively selected. The TCR comes from a man younger than 35 in good health. Some clones in this sample may be carry-over from other donors' samples. V is TRBV15 and J is TRBJ1-2, with D uncertain. The CDR3 here is CATSLRGRRDYGYTF. The CDR3 nucleotides read TGTGCCACCAGTTTACGGGGAAGAAGGGACTATGGCTACACCTTC.